These T cell receptor beta chains were read from a single sample in a study of shared clonotypes between healthy human individuals. This table comes from immunoSEQ multiplex PCR, and its TCRdb copy is limited to in-frame clones, with some not included. The table includes roughly 1,100,000 clones, around 76% detected once. Sequenced input: memory CD4+ T cells sorted from blood. Every receptor here comes from a man aged 18 to 29 in good health. The CDR3 runs from the conserved cysteine through the conserved F or W. A D gene is named only where the DNA matches it firmly. Some rows mark clone size as missing; the rest say once, few, many or name a class of expanded clone.

NA,NA,TRBJ1-2,TRBV28,CASSLRTDAGPYGYTF,TGTGCCAGCAGTCTTAGGACGGATGCCGGCCCTTATGGCTACACCTTC
NA,NA,TRBJ1-6,TRBV6-6,CASSYEPGVYNSPLHF,TGTGCCAGCAGTTACGAACCAGGGGTATATAATTCACCCCTCCACTTT
NA,once,TRBJ1-5,TRBV5-1,CASSPGNSNQPQHF,TGCGCCAGCAGCCCAGGGAATAGCAATCAGCCCCAGCATTTT
NA,NA,TRBJ2-1,TRBV7-9,CASSGNPRTGEQFF,TGTGCCAGCAGCGGGAATCCACGTACGGGTGAGCAGTTCTTC
NA,NA,TRBJ2-7,TRBV7-8,CASSQTGLSYEQYF,TGTGCCAGCAGCCAGACAGGTCTCTCCTACGAGCAGTACTTC
NA,many,TRBJ1-5,TRBV27,CASSLSGAWQPQHF,TGTGCCAGCAGTTTATCGGGTGCTTGGCAGCCCCAGCATTTT
TRBD2,NA,TRBJ2-1,TRBV11-2,CASRGDESSYNEQFF,TGTGCCAGCCGGGGGGACGAGAGCTCCTACAATGAGCAGTTCTTC
TRBD1,NA,TRBJ2-7,TRBV28,CASRPGQGASEQYF,TGTGCCAGCAGACCCGGACAGGGGGCTAGCGAGCAGTACTTC
NA,NA,TRBJ2-1,TRBV2,CASSGTYEQFF,TGTGCCAGCAGTGGGACATACGAGCAGTTCTTC
NA,NA,TRBJ2-2,TRBV7-2,CASSLSAAGELFF,TGTGCCAGCAGCTTATCCGCGGCCGGGGAGCTGTTTTTT
NA,few,TRBJ2-2,TRBV10-3,CAISVGGTDTGELFF,TGTGCCATCAGTGTGGGCGGGACGGACACCGGGGAGCTGTTTTTT
NA,NA,TRBJ2-3,TRBV7-9,CASSPGAGITDTQYF,TGTGCCAGCAGCCCGGGGGCGGGGATCACAGATACGCAGTATTTT
TRBD2,once,TRBJ2-4,TRBV6-6,CASSPSGNWNIQYF,TGTGCCAGCAGTCCTAGCGGGAACTGGAACATTCAGTACTTC
TRBD1,NA,TRBJ1-1,TRBV7-9,CASSGTTGMAEAFF,TGTGCCAGCAGCGGAACGACAGGGATGGCTGAAGCTTTCTTT
NA,NA,TRBJ2-3,TRBV11-2,CASSFSGSGTDTQYF,TGTGCCAGCAGCTTTTCGGGTTCGGGCACAGATACGCAGTATTTT
NA,NA,TRBJ1-5,TRBV6-1,CASSALENLPQHF,TGTGCCAGCAGTGCCCTTGAGAATCTGCCCCAGCATTTT
NA,few,TRBJ2-7,TRBV28,CASSLDRTSYF,TGTGCCAGCAGTTTGGATCGGACTTCTTACTTC
NA,NA,TRBJ2-3,TRBV18,CASSPPVSNTQYF,TGTGCCAGCTCACCCCCGGTCTCCAATACGCAGTATTTT